This section outlines one T cell receptor (beta chain) sequence together with its context. Original processing notes: Estimation of nucleated cell counts was performed using reference gene primer amplification. Measured with immunoSEQ multiplex PCR; TCRdb has only the in-frame clones, and not every one. For V, J and clone size, that table is used; D and trimming come from the DNA. Among some 340,000 clones listed, approximately 89% were seen once. The source of the sample is a study of blood T cell repertoires in COVID-19. At the level of the study: Samples of COVID-19 (acute and convalescent) were obtained from the United States, Italy and Spain. From T cells, B-cell-depleted T cells, or PBMCs came the material, which was cDNA or gDNA.

The sequencing sample was made of PBMCs or T cells enriched from blood (not recorded which). The TCR was taken from a woman in her 30s who had recovered from COVID-19.

The CDR3 reads CASSQARGAREKLFF. CDR3 nucleotide sequence: TGCGCCAGCAGCCAAGCTCGGGGGGCCAGGGAAAAACTGTTTTTT. V and J are TRBV4-1 and TRBJ1-4, with D perhaps matching TRBD1 (6 bases). Trimming shortened V by 1 base and J by 8 bases, and 14 bases separated the two germline ends. The CDR3 loop spans 15 amino acids. From germline, CDR1 is MGHRA and CDR2 YSYEKL.